This T cell receptor beta chain came from a study of a mutant IDH1 vaccine in newly diagnosed glioma. Study-wide background: Treated patients, roughly 60% male and 37.5% female, averaged approximately 40 years of age. It was radiotherapy, temozolomide, or both that patients received previously, with most receiving both. General observations from the study: Patients showed vaccine-induced immune responses at a rate of 80% to 95%.

About this clone: What it binds is not known.

Time point given: baseline, week 1 (first vaccination visit). Treatment specified: pre-vaccination baseline after standard-of-care therapy. Donors' newly diagnosed IDH1-mutant WHO grade 3 or 4 astrocytomas lacked nuclear ATRX. Clones were sequenced by immunoSEQ multiplex PCR, and TCRdb holds only the in-frame ones, with some missing. The repertoire holds about 34,000 clones, with 80% as singletons. This CDR3 spans 12 amino acids. Germline V gene sequence: CDR1 SGHRS, CDR2 YFSETQ. V shed 5 bases and J shed 6 bases, with 11 bases lying between them. The sequence derives from a man aged 50 to 59 with glioma. Some clones in this sample may be carry-over from other donors' samples. The input for sequencing was peripheral blood mononuclear cells (PBMCs), taken from a glioma patient treated with radiotherapy, temozolomide or both. The rearrangement links TRBV5-1 to TRBJ1-1, with D hard to call. In nucleotides, the CDR3 is TGCGCCAGCAGGGAAGGGCGGGCTGAAGCTTTCTTT. Translated, it gives CASREGRAEAFF.